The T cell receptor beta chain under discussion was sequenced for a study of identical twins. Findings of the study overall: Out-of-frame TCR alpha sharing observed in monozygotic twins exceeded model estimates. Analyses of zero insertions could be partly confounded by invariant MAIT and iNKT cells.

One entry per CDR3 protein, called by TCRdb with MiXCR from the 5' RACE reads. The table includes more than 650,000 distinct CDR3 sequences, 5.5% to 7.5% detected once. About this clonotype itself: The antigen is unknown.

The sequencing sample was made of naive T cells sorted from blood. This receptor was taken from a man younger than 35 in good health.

In DNA, the CDR3 is TGTGCCAGCAGCCCCGTATGGGAAGGCTACACCTTC. Translation: CASSPVWEGYTF. The V call is TRBV11-2, the J call TRBJ1-2; D gene uncertain. The CDR3 extends over 12 amino acids. Trimming stripped 5 bases from V and 8 bases from J, with 12 bases between. Germline CDR1 reads SGHAT; CDR2 reads FQNNGV.